This T cell receptor (beta chain) was observed in a study of identical twins. Notes on the study in general: In cord blood, abundant beta clonotypes had fewer insertions; memory showed no trend.

TCRdb fed the 5' RACE reads into MiXCR, producing one record per CDR3 protein. Seen here are some 1,700,000 distinct CDR3 sequences, less than 35% observed once, and the top ten hold roughly 0.3%. V shed 4 bases and J 6 bases; nucleotides not matched to a gene: 8. This CDR3 region has 15 residues. CDR1 is SGHRS, CDR2 YFSETQ, per germline. Turning to this clonotype: The antigen remains undetermined.

Sequenced sample: cord blood. The TCR comes from a newborn girl in good health. The V and J genes are TRBV5-1 and TRBJ2-3, with 10 bases fitting TRBD1. CDR3 bases: TGCGCCAGCAGCCACGGGACAGGGGACACTGATACGCAGTATTTT. It specifies CASSHGTGDTDTQYF. The full variable domain, in which reference TRBV5-1 and TRBJ2-3 provide the parts outside the CDR3, is KAGVTQTPRYLIKTRGQQVTLSCSPISGHRSVSWYQQTPGQGLQFLFEYFSETQRNKGNFPGRFSGRQFSNSRSEMNVSTLELGDSALYLCASSHGTGDTDTQYFGPGTRLTVL.